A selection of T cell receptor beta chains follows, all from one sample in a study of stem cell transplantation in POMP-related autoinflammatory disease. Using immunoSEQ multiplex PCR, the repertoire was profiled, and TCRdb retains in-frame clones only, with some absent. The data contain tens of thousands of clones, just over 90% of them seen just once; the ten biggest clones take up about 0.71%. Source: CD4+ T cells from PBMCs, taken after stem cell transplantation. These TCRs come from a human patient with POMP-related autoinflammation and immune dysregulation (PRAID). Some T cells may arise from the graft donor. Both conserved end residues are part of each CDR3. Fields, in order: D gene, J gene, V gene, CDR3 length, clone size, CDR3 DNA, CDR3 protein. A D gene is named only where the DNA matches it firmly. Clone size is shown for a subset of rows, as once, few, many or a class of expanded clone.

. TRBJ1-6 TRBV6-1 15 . TGTGCCAGCAGTGAAGGGTACGGAGATAATTCACCCCTCCACTTT CASSEGYGDNSPLHF
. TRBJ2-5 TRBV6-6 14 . TGTGCCAGCAGTTCTCAGGGGGGAATCGGGTCCCAGTACTTC CASSSQGGIGSQYF
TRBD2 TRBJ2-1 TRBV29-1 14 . TGCAGCGTTGCTGGGGGGGGGATTTACAATGAGCAGTTCTTC CSVAGGGIYNEQFF
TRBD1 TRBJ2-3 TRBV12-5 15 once TGTGCTAGTGGGGAACAGGGGATAGGCACAGATACGCAGTATTTT CASGEQGIGTDTQYF
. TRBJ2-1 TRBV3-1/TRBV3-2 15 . TGTGCCAGCAGCCATGGGGGGGACAACTACAATGAGCAGTTCTTC CASSHGGDNYNEQFF
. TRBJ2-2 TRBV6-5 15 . TGTGCCAGCATCGGAGGGGCTTTGAACACCGGGGAGCTGTTTTTT CASIGGALNTGELFF
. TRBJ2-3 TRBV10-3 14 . TGTGCCATCAGAGCTAGCGACAGCACAGATACGCAGTATTTT CAIRASDSTDTQYF
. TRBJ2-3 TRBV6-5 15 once TGTGCCAGCAGTCGAGGCGGCGCTAGCGATCATACGCAGTATTTT CASSRGGASDHTQYF
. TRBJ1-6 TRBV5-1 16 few TGCGCCAGCAGCTTGAAGGCGGGGAACTATAATTCACCCCTCCACTTT CASSLKAGNYNSPLHF
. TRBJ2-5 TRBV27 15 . TGTGCCAGCAGTTTCCGGGAGAGGGGCCAGATGACCCAGTACTTC CASSFRERGQMTQYF
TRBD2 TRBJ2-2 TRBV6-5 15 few TGTGCCAGCAGCTCGGCGGGAGCGGGGACCGGGGAGCTGTTTTTT CASSSAGAGTGELFF
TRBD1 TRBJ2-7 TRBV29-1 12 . TGCAGCGTCCGGACAGGGGCGTACGAGCAGTACTTC CSVRTGAYEQYF
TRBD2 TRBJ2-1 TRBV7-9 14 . TGTGCCAGCAGCTTAGGTGGACTAGAAAATGAGCAGTTCTTC CASSLGGLENEQFF
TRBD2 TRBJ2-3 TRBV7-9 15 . TGTGCCAGCAGCTCACGGGGGGGATTCACAGATACGCAGTATTTT CASSSRGGFTDTQYF
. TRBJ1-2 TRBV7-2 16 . TGTGCCAGCAGCTCCGGACCGGCGTTTGGAAACTATGGCTACACCTTC CASSSGPAFGNYGYTF
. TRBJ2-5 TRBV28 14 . TGTGCCAGCAGTTTTTTGGGAAACCAAGAGACCCAGTACTTC CASSFLGNQETQYF
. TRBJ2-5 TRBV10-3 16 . TGTGCCATCAGTGAGTCTTATGGCCCACAGAGAGAGACCCAGTACTTC CAISESYGPQRETQYF
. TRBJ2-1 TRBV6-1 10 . TGTGCCAGCAGTGATGAGGAGCAGTTCTTC CASSDEEQFF
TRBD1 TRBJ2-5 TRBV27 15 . TGTGCCAGCAGTCGGGACAGGGGCTTTGGAGAGACCCAGTACTTC CASSRDRGFGETQYF
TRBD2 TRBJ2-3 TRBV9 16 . TGTGCCAGCAGCGTATTAGCGGGGTTTCCCACAGATACGCAGTATTTT CASSVLAGFPTDTQYF
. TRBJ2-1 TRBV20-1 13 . TGCAGTGCTAGTGGTACCTACTACAATGAGCAGTTCTTC CSASGTYYNEQFF
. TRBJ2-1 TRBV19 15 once TGTGCCAGTAGTTCCCGACAGGGACTGGGCAATGAGCAGTTCTTC CASSSRQGLGNEQFF
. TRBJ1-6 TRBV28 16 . TGTGCCAGCAGTTTATTGGGTGGGGGTTTCGGTTCACCCCTCCACTTT CASSLLGGGFGSPLHF
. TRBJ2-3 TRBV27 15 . TGTGCCAGCAAAAGGGACGGCCTGTACACAGATACGCAGTATTTT CASKRDGLYTDTQYF